Below, 29 T cell receptor beta chains from the same sample are listed, as sequenced in a study of T cell changes during pregnancy in multiple sclerosis. Measured with immunoSEQ multiplex PCR; TCRdb has only the in-frame clones, and not every one. The sample holds tens of thousands of clones; roughly 92% are singletons and the top ten take 2.8%. The material sequenced was peripheral blood, taken in the third trimester of pregnancy. Receptor source: a female donor in good health, enrolled as a control in a pregnancy study.

V and J are TRBV15 and TRBJ2-7, with a tentative D call TRBD1 (6 bases). The length of the CDR3 is 14 residues. Trimming took 1 base from V and 3 from J, leaving 10 bases between them. CDR1 and CDR2 (germline): LNHNV, YYDKDF (reference sequence). CDR3 nucleotides: TGTGCCACCAGCAGAGTGGACAGTTACTACGAGCAGTACTTC. Translating it yields CATSRVDSYYEQYF.

The genes are TRBV7-9 and TRBJ1-2; TRBD1 is a possible D gene (5 bases). Per the germline V gene, CDR1 is SEHNR and CDR2 is FQNEAQ (reference sequence). The CDR3 sequence is 14 residues long. V shed 3 bases and J shed 8 bases, with 16 bases lying between them. The CDR3, as DNA: TGTGCCAGCAGCTTCTTGTGGGCAGGGAACGGCTACACCTTC. Protein: CASSFLWAGNGYTF. Variable domain in full (rest from reference TRBV7-9 and TRBJ1-2): DTGVSQNPRHKITKRGQNVTFRCDPISEHNRLYWYRQTLGQGPEFLTYFQNEAQLEKSRLLSDRFSAERPKGSFSTLEIQRTEQGDSAMYLCASSFLWAGNGYTFGSGTRLTVV.

This clone was seen just once. The chain uses TRBV7-2 and TRBJ2-1, with unresolved D. Germline assignment: CDR1 SGHTA and CDR2 FQGNSA. This CDR3 comprises 12 residues. V lost 5 bases to trimming and J lost 0 bases, with 2 bases between them. CDR3 DNA sequence: TGTGCCAGCAGCCTCTCCTACAATGAGCAGTTCTTC. It specifies CASSLSYNEQFF.

The CDR3 DNA sequence: TGTGCCAGCAGCTTGAATCTAGCGGTTAGCACAGATACGCAGTATTTT. Protein: CASSLNLAVSTDTQYF. The V call is TRBV7-2, the J call TRBJ2-3; 7 positions agree with TRBD2. The germline V gene encodes CDR1 SGHTA and CDR2 FQGNSA. The CDR3 is 16 amino acids. Trimming removed 3 bases from V and 0 bases from J; junction bases left unmatched: 6.

This clone was found a few times. CDR3 coding DNA: TGTGCCAGCATCCCTAGCGGGCAGGCTGCGAACACTGAAGCTTTCTTT. As protein: CASIPSGQAANTEAFF. The chain has TRBV28 and TRBJ1-1; D ambiguous. CDR1 is MDHEN, CDR2 SYDVKM, per germline. This CDR3 has 16 amino acids. The V end was cut by 7 bases, the J end by 1 base, with 19 bases between.

This clone was seen a few times. The V gene is TRBV6-5, the J gene TRBJ1-2; 9 bases map to TRBD1. The germline CDR1 and CDR2 sequences are MNHEY and SVGAGI. The CDR3 has 14 amino acids. Unmatched junction bases numbered 8, after V lost 5 bases and J lost 7 bases. DNA of the CDR3: TGTGCCAGCAGTCAAACAGGGGGCGGGGGTGGCTACACCTTC. Translating gives CASSQTGGGGGYTF.

V gene TRBV7-2 combines with J gene TRBJ1-4; TRBD1 might be the D (5 bases). Germline CDR1 and CDR2: SGHTA and FQGNSA. Trimming removed 3 bases at V and 3 bases at J, with 8 bases between. There are 14 residues in the CDR3. CDR3 sequence: CASSFGGSNEKLFF. The CDR3, as DNA: TGTGCCAGCAGCTTCGGGGGTTCTAATGAAAAACTGTTTTTT.

The V gene is TRBV18, the J gene TRBJ1-1; a possible D gene is TRBD1 (6 bases). V was clipped by 1 base and J by 6 bases, with 6 bases between them. CDR1 and CDR2 from the germline V gene are KGHSH and LQKENI. This CDR3 is 12 amino acids long. CDR3 bases: TGTGCCAGCTCACCACAGGGGGCTGAAGCTTTCTTT. Its protein product is CASSPQGAEAFF.

V gene TRBV7-9 combines with J gene TRBJ2-4, with a weak D call TRBD2 (5 bases). The CDR3 runs 15 residues. Trimming left V 6 bases short and J 5 bases short, with 17 bases between. Looked up from germline, CDR1 is SEHNR and CDR2 is FQNEAQ (reference sequence). The CDR3 DNA reads TGTGCCAGCAGTCCTACGGGAATATCCGAAAACATTCAGTACTTC. This sequence encodes CASSPTGISENIQYF.

In this sample, this clone turned up once. V and J are TRBV5-5 and TRBJ2-7, with 7 positions matching TRBD1. With 5 bases clipped from V and 8 bases from J, the junction kept 7 bases outside the gene matches. CDR1 is SGHKS, CDR2 YYEKEE, per germline (reference sequence). This CDR3 contains 12 residues. The CDR3 sequence is CASSHDRVKQYF. The CDR3 bases are TGTGCCAGCAGTCATGACAGGGTAAAGCAGTACTTC.

The chain has TRBV2 and TRBJ1-5; 10 nucleotides line up with TRBD1. The CDR3 loop spans 17 amino acids. CDR1 SNHLY and CDR2 FYNNEI come from the germline V gene. V lost 6 bases, J lost 6 bases, and 14 bases stayed unmatched. The CDR3, as DNA: TGTGCCAGCAGAGAGCAGCGACAGGGGGCGGCTGGTCAGCCCCAGCATTTT. As protein: CASREQRQGAAGQPQHF.

This clone was picked up a small number of times. This rearrangement joins TRBV19 to TRBJ1-1; 10 bases match TRBD1. Germline V gene data show CDR1 as LNHDA and CDR2 as SQIVND (reference sequence). This CDR3 contains 17 residues. The trim removed 5 bases at V and 0 bases at J, leaving 9 bases unmatched. The CDR3 protein is CASSPRTGGIMNTEAFF. As DNA, the CDR3 is TGTGCCAGTAGTCCGCGGACAGGGGGGATCATGAACACTGAAGCTTTCTTT. The variable domain in full, with the rest retrieved from reference TRBV19 and TRBJ1-1, is DGGITQSPKYLFRKEGQNVTLSCEQNLNHDAMYWYRQDPGQGLRLIYYSQIVNDFQKGDIAEGYSVSREKKESFPLTVTSAQKNPTAFYLCASSPRTGGIMNTEAFFGQGTRLTVV.

The rearrangement joins TRBV29-1 to TRBJ1-2; unclear D gene. Between the trimmed V and J ends, which lost 3 bases and 8 bases, there was a span of 16 bases. The germline V gene encodes CDR1 SQVTM and CDR2 ANQGSEA. This CDR3 has 13 amino acids. CDR3 residues: CSVDLSGLGGYTF. CDR3 coding DNA: TGCAGCGTTGATCTCTCGGGTCTCGGGGGCTACACCTTC.

The chain links TRBV4-3 to TRBJ2-3; no reliable D call. Trimming took 0 bases from V and 5 from J, leaving 15 bases between them. Germline lookup yields CDR1 LGHNA and CDR2 YSLEER. The CDR3 consists of 16 residues. The CDR3 DNA reads TGCGCCAGCAGCCAAGATATGGCATATCCGGGAGATACGCAGTATTTT. This encodes CASSQDMAYPGDTQYF.

This clone was detected only a few times. The CDR3 region is CASSLGQGQEKGYTF. The CDR3 DNA follows: TGTGCCAGCAGCTTAGGGCAGGGACAAGAAAAAGGCTACACCTTC. The V and J genes are TRBV7-9 and TRBJ1-2; TRBD1 is a possible D gene (6 bases). This CDR3 has 15 amino acids. The germline V gene encodes CDR1 SEHNR and CDR2 FQNEAQ (reference sequence). The germline V and J ends were trimmed by 1 base and 8 bases, with 17 bases remaining between them.

The J gene is TRBJ1-2, the V gene TRBV2, with 7 bases matching TRBD1. CDR3 length: 13 residues. Trimming at V came to 4 bases and at J to 8 bases, leaving 7 bases not matched to a gene. The germline gives CDR1 SNHLY, CDR2 FYNNEI. CDR3 in amino acids: CASSVDRVKGYTF. The CDR3 region has the DNA TGTGCCAGCAGTGTTGACAGGGTAAAAGGCTACACCTTC.

CDR3 amino acids: CASSFTGLAGLQETQYF. CDR3 nucleotides: TGTGCCAGCAGTTTCACAGGACTAGCGGGACTCCAAGAGACCCAGTACTTC. The chain is built from TRBV27 and TRBJ2-5, with 12 bases fitting TRBD2. Germline V lookup: CDR1 MNHEY, CDR2 SMNVEV (reference sequence). This CDR3 comprises 17 residues. Germline trimming cut 3 bases from V and 1 base from J; bases unmatched to any gene: 6.

This clone was seen just once. The chain links TRBV4-3 to TRBJ2-6; D ambiguous. CDR1 and CDR2 from the germline V gene are LGHNA and YSLEER. CDR3 length: 16 residues. The germline V and J ends were trimmed by 1 base and 0 bases, with 7 bases remaining between them. CDR3 nucleotides: TGCGCCAGCAGCCAAGGAGCCTTCTCTGGGGCCAACGTCCTGACTTTC. It encodes CASSQGAFSGANVLTF.

The chain recombines TRBV7-6 with TRBJ2-3, with a weak D call TRBD2 (5 bases). This CDR3 has 14 residues. V dropped 8 bases and J dropped 8 bases, with 20 bases sitting between them. Germline CDR1 reads SGHVS; CDR2 reads FNYEAQ. The CDR3 here is CASQLGVDIGTQYF. Here the CDR3 DNA reads TGTGCCAGCCAGCTCGGGGTAGACATTGGTACGCAGTATTTT.

The V gene is TRBV6-6, the J gene TRBJ1-5; no reliable D call. Trimming stripped 0 bases from V and 4 bases from J, with 10 bases between. This CDR3 has 15 residues. Per the germline V gene, CDR1 is MNHNY and CDR2 is SVGAGI (reference sequence). The CDR3 nucleotides are TGTGCCAGCAGTTACTCGATAGAGGGAAATCAGCCCCAGCATTTT. Translated, it gives CASSYSIEGNQPQHF.

The V and J genes are TRBV7-9 and TRBJ1-2; 7 bases line up with TRBD1. This CDR3 spans 15 amino acids. CDR1 and CDR2 from the germline V gene are SEHNR and FQNEAQ (reference sequence). The ends lost 7 bases at V and 0 bases at J; junction bases unmatched: 8. Here the CDR3 reads CASNGGTGANYGYTF. CDR3 sequence (DNA): TGTGCCAGCAATGGCGGAACAGGGGCTAACTATGGCTACACCTTC.

The chain couples TRBV7-3 to TRBJ1-1; no clear D. Trimming cost V 3 bases and J 4 bases, with 15 bases left between them. CDR1 and CDR2 from the germline V gene are SGHTA and FQGTGA. CDR3 length: 15 amino acids. In DNA form, the CDR3 reads TGTGCCAGCAGCTTGACCCCCGGGTCAGTCACTGAAGCTTTCTTT. Translated: CASSLTPGSVTEAFF.

The chain joins TRBV2 to TRBJ1-2, with D uncertain. Deletions cut 6 bases from V and 2 bases from J, with 7 bases between. Germline assignment: CDR1 SNHLY and CDR2 FYNNEI. This CDR3 has 12 residues. CDR3 amino acids: CASRGANYGYTF. In nucleotides, the CDR3 is TGTGCCAGCAGGGGAGCGAACTATGGCTACACCTTC.

The chain joins TRBV10-3 to TRBJ2-1; 7 bases are a match to TRBD1. CDR3 length: 17 amino acids. Germline V gene sequence: CDR1 ENHRY, CDR2 SYGVKD. Losses at the gene ends were 6 bases for V and 0 bases for J; bases not matched to a gene: 11. The CDR3 DNA follows: TGTGCCATCAGCCGACAGGGACCTTCTAGCTCCTACAATGAGCAGTTCTTC. This gives the protein CAISRQGPSSSYNEQFF.

The gene calls are TRBV28 and TRBJ1-4; 8 bases line up with TRBD1. This CDR3 is 15 amino acids long. The germline gives CDR1 MDHEN, CDR2 SYDVKM. V dropped 4 bases and J dropped 7; count of bases not matched to a gene: 8. CDR3 nucleotides: TGTGCCAGCAGTTATCCGGGACAGGAGAGTGAAAAACTGTTTTTT. This sequence encodes CASSYPGQESEKLFF.

The chain recombines TRBV2 with TRBJ2-1, with a tentative D call TRBD2 (5 bases). V lost 8 bases, J lost 6 bases, and 14 bases lay in between. Looked up from germline, CDR1 is SNHLY and CDR2 is FYNNEI. The CDR3 spans 13 residues. CDR3 amino acids: CASSLLGSNEQFF. CDR3 in DNA: TGTGCCAGCTCCCTACTTGGGAGCAATGAGCAGTTCTTC.

Turning to this clone: At the DNA level, this CDR3 is encoded by other sequences in the same sample as well. J is TRBJ1-5 and V is TRBV7-2; D perhaps matches TRBD1 (6 bases). The V gene lost 5 bases and the J gene lost 7 bases, with 24 bases spanning the gap. This CDR3 has 17 amino acids. Germline V gene data show CDR1 as SGHTA and CDR2 as FQGNSA. The CDR3 spells CASSPTYYRASEQPQHF. The CDR3 DNA follows: TGTGCCAGCAGCCCGACATACTACAGGGCCTCGGAGCAGCCCCAGCATTTT. The variable domain in full, with the rest retrieved from reference TRBV7-2 and TRBJ1-5, is GAGVSQSPSNKVTEKGKDVELRCDPISGHTALYWYRQSLGQGLEFLIYFQGNSAPDKSGLPSDRFSAERTGGSVSTLTIQRTQQEDSAVYLCASSPTYYRASEQPQHFGDGTRLSIL.

This chain uses TRBV19 with TRBJ2-1; D call uncertain. The CDR3 is 15 residues long. Trimming left V 5 bases short and J 0 bases short, with 11 bases between. Germline CDR1 and CDR2: LNHDA and SQIVND (reference sequence). CDR3 DNA sequence: TGTGCCAGTAGTGCCAGGTTTAGCTCCTACAATGAGCAGTTCTTC. Encoded protein: CASSARFSSYNEQFF. The variable domain in full, completed from reference TRBV19 and TRBJ2-1, reads DGGITQSPKYLFRKEGQNVTLSCEQNLNHDAMYWYRQDPGQGLRLIYYSQIVNDFQKGDIAEGYSVSREKKESFPLTVTSAQKNPTAFYLCASSARFSSYNEQFFGPGTRLTVL.

The chain uses TRBV19 and TRBJ2-1; 15 bases are shared with TRBD2. The junction had 12 bases not matched to a gene; V was cut back by 4 bases and J by 2 bases. Per germline, CDR1 LNHDA and CDR2 SQIVND (reference sequence). The CDR3 sequence is 20 residues long. The CDR3 DNA sequence: TGTGCCAGTAGTACCCCACCCGGGACTAGCGGGGGGCTCACCTACAATGAGCAGTTCTTC. Translated, it gives CASSTPPGTSGGLTYNEQFF.